These 17 T cell receptor beta chains were sequenced from one sample in a study of shared T cell receptors in the human thymus (TCRdb year 2021). The library was generated by the immunoSEQ multiplex PCR assay. TCRdb took over this immuneACCESS table, retaining in-frame rearrangements with V and J assigned. Such tables are incomplete; in checked studies, under half of the missing clones stem from an unresolved V gene, and the remainder is unexplained. Counted in this sample were 700,000 to 750,000 clones; roughly 88% of them appeared once. Of the sample, under 0.012% falls within the top ten clones. These data were also reused for a study on human thymus T cells.

Sample: thymocytes. Every receptor here comes from a girl less than two years old with a congenital heart defect. Donor details come from another sample of the same person, matched by shared clones.

The chain recombines TRBV4-3 with TRBJ2-7, with TRBD1 as a possible D gene (6 bases). Germline V gene lookup returns CDR1 LGHNA and CDR2 YSLEER. This CDR3 has 14 amino acids. Trimming removed 2 bases from V and 8 bases from J, with 16 bases in between. CDR3 bases: TGCGCCAGCAGCCAACATACAGGGTGGGACAAGCAGTACTTC. Protein sequence: CASSQHTGWDKQYF.

The J gene is TRBJ2-3, the V gene TRBV5-1; 8 bases map to TRBD1. The length of the CDR3 is 19 residues. V gave up 2 bases and J gave up 3 bases; unmatched junction bases: 17. Germline loops: CDR1 SGHRS, CDR2 YFSETQ. Here the CDR3 reads CASSLFSDRADWGTDTQYF. DNA of the CDR3: TGCGCCAGCAGCTTATTCTCGGACAGGGCCGACTGGGGGACAGATACGCAGTATTTT.

This sequence joins TRBV7-9 and TRBJ2-5; a weak D match, TRBD1 (6 bases). The V end lost 5 bases, the J end lost 2 bases, and 18 bases lay between the germline ends. The germline CDR1 and CDR2 sequences are SEHNR and FQNEAQ (reference sequence). This CDR3 is 16 amino acids long. The DNA of the CDR3 is TGTGCCAGCAGCCCCCGGACAGTAGGCCCGCAAGAGACCCAGTACTTC. Its protein is CASSPRTVGPQETQYF.

This chain joins TRBV7-8 and TRBJ2-5; D may be TRBD2 (5 bases). This CDR3 comprises 19 residues. V was trimmed by 2 bases and J by 0 bases, leaving 22 bases between them. Germline V gene data show CDR1 as SGHVS and CDR2 as FQNEAQ. The CDR3 region has the DNA TGTGCCAGCAGCTTAAACCGGGAACCGACAAATTCGTACCAAGAGACCCAGTACTTC. As protein: CASSLNREPTNSYQETQYF.

The V gene is TRBV6-5, the J gene TRBJ2-5, with 8 bases aligning to TRBD2. Germline V gives CDR1 MNHEY, CDR2 SVGAGI. Losses at the gene ends were 6 bases for V and 7 bases for J; bases not matched to a gene: 7. This CDR3 is built from 13 residues. The DNA for the CDR3 is TGTGCCAGCAGCCGGGGGGGGAGTGGGACCCAGTACTTC. It is translated as CASSRGGSGTQYF.

The V gene is TRBV7-9, the J gene TRBJ2-1; D is perhaps TRBD2 (6 bases). The CDR3 runs to 18 residues. Germline CDR1 SEHNR, CDR2 FQNEAQ (reference sequence). Trimming removed 4 bases from V and 4 bases from J, with 23 bases in between. CDR3 residues: CASSSTELEGRRYNEQFF. The CDR3 DNA sequence: TGTGCCAGCAGCTCGACAGAGTTGGAGGGGAGGCGGTACAATGAGCAGTTCTTC.

This clone was seen a few times. The chain links TRBV6-5 to TRBJ1-1; maybe TRBD1 (5 bases). V lost 6 bases, J lost 3 bases, and 17 bases lay in between. The CDR3 consists of 15 residues. Germline CDR1 MNHEY, CDR2 SVGAGI. In nucleotides, the CDR3 is TGTGCCAGCAGGCTCTTATCCCCCAGGGACACTGAAGCTTTCTTT. Protein product: CASRLLSPRDTEAFF.

This clone is a singleton in its sample. V is TRBV10-2 and J is TRBJ1-2; D remains unclear. Germline CDR1 and CDR2: WSHSY and SAAADI. This CDR3 is built from 14 residues. V lost 3 bases to trimming and J lost 4 bases, with 12 bases between them. CDR3 amino acids: CASSDGEACYGYTF. The CDR3 DNA follows: TGCGCCAGCAGTGACGGGGAAGCCTGCTATGGCTACACCTTC.

This clone is a singleton in its sample. V gene TRBV11-2 combines with J gene TRBJ1-1; D is ambiguous. CDR1 SGHAT and CDR2 FQNNGV come from the germline V gene. Trimming removed 2 bases at V and 3 bases at J, with 13 bases between. CDR3 length equals 15 residues. The CDR3 bases are TGTGCCAGCAGCTTACTCTGGGCGCGGGACACTGAAGCTTTCTTT. It translates to CASSLLWARDTEAFF.

The chain employs TRBV4-1 and TRBJ2-5, with a possible D match to TRBD1 (5 bases). CDR1 and CDR2 (germline): MGHRA, YSYEKL. Deletions cut 6 bases from V and 0 bases from J, with 14 bases between. CDR3 length equals 15 residues. The CDR3 DNA reads TGCGCCAGCAGGGCTAAAGGGGTGTACCAAGAGACCCAGTACTTC. It yields the protein CASRAKGVYQETQYF.

This clone has only one observation. This chain links TRBV5-1 with TRBJ1-1; the D gene is possibly TRBD1 (5 bases). The CDR3 runs to 16 residues. V was cut by 9 bases and J by 2 bases, with 23 bases left in between. CDR1 is SGHRS and CDR2 is YFSETQ in the germline V gene. The CDR3 nucleotides read TGCGCCACGAGCTGTGATGGGGCAAAGGGCAACACTGAAGCTTTCTTT. Amino acid sequence: CATSCDGAKGNTEAFF.

The V and J genes are TRBV7-6 and TRBJ1-1; D may be TRBD1 (6 bases). The CDR3 sequence is 18 residues long. Per germline, CDR1 SGHVS and CDR2 FNYEAQ. V lost 1 base and J lost 5, with 23 bases in between. CDR3 residues: CASSLGGWGGRVETEAFF. The CDR3, as DNA: TGTGCCAGCAGCTTAGGGGGATGGGGGGGGCGCGTGGAAACTGAAGCTTTCTTT. The full variable domain, with the rest looked up from reference TRBV7-6 and TRBJ1-1, is GAGVSQSPRYKVTKRGQDVALRCDPISGHVSLYWYRQALGQGPEFLTYFNYEAQQDKSGLPNDRFSAERPEGSISTLTIQRTEQRDSAMYRCASSLGGWGGRVETEAFFGQGTRLTVV.

CDR3 DNA sequence: TGCGCCAGCAGAGGACAGGGGGCCTATGGCTACACCTTC. Translating gives CASRGQGAYGYTF. The rearrangement uses TRBV5-1 and TRBJ1-2, with 11 positions matching TRBD1. This CDR3 is built from 13 residues. Per germline, CDR1 SGHRS and CDR2 YFSETQ. Losses at the gene ends were 5 bases for V and 4 bases for J; bases not matched to a gene: 1.

The genes are TRBV2 and TRBJ2-1; D remains unclear. CDR1 is SNHLY and CDR2 is FYNNEI in the germline V gene. Trimming took 4 bases from V and 7 from J, leaving 8 bases between them. The CDR3 sequence is 12 residues long. The CDR3 nucleotides read TGTGCCAGCAGTGGAGACACTAATGAGCAGTTCTTC. Protein product: CASSGDTNEQFF. Full variable domain (remainder filled in from reference TRBV2 and TRBJ2-1): EPEVTQTPSHQVTQMGQEVILRCVPISNHLYFYWYRQILGQKVEFLVSFYNNEISEKSEIFDDQFSVERPDGSNFTLKIRSTKLEDSAMYFCASSGDTNEQFFGPGTRLTVL.

This chain connects TRBV28 to TRBJ2-6; TRBD1 aligns across 7 bases. The trim removed 5 bases at V and 2 bases at J, leaving 12 bases unmatched. In germline, CDR1 is MDHEN, CDR2 SYDVKM. The CDR3 extends over 18 amino acids. The CDR3 reads CASSRKQGKSAGANVLTF. For the CDR3, the DNA is TGTGCCAGCAGTAGGAAACAGGGGAAATCGGCTGGGGCCAACGTCCTGACTTTC.

This chain uses TRBV4-3 with TRBJ1-1, with D hard to call. Deletions cut 1 base from V and 1 base from J, with 10 bases between. This CDR3 contains 15 residues. From germline, CDR1 is LGHNA and CDR2 YSLEER. The CDR3 DNA reads as TGCGCCAGCAGCCAAGTCGGGAGGGAGAACACTGAAGCTTTCTTT. It is translated as CASSQVGRENTEAFF.

J is TRBJ2-1 and V is TRBV7-6, with TRBD2 matching 7 bases. J was trimmed by 3 bases and V by 5 bases; bases with no gene match: 13. The CDR3 has 17 amino acids. The germline CDR1 and CDR2 sequences are SGHVS and FNYEAQ. CDR3 sequence (DNA): TGTGCCAGCAGCCCCAGAGCACTAGCGCGGCACTACAATGAGCAGTTCTTC. This codes for CASSPRALARHYNEQFF.